A selection of T cell receptor beta chains follows, all from one sample in a study of T-cell memory formation after mild COVID-19. TCRdb independently ran MiXCR on the 5' RACE reads; one entry per CDR3 protein. The sample carries around 130,000 distinct CDR3 sequences, 15% to 20% recorded once. The material sequenced was PBMCs or a T cell subset sorted from them (not recorded which). Receptor source: an adult woman who had mild COVID-19 (a few samples of this study predate the infection). Cell type and time point are not known. Both conserved end residues are part of each CDR3. The D gene is left open where the match is weak. A row's size may be missing; if present it is once, few, many or a size class.

. | few | TRBJ1-2 | 16 | TRBV19 | TGTGCCAGTAGTATTGAAGGGACGGGATTTCGGTATGGCTACACCTTC | CASSIEGTGFRYGYTF
TRBD2 | . | TRBJ2-1 | 14 | TRBV12-3/TRBV12-4 | TGTGCCAGCAGTGCCGGGACTAGCGGGAGGGATAAGTTCTTC | CASSAGTSGRDKFF
. | . | TRBJ2-3 | 12 | TRBV2 | TGTGCCAGCAGTGATATGGTCAACTTGCAGTATTTT | CASSDMVNLQYF
. | few | TRBJ2-5 | 15 | TRBV6-6 | TGTGCCAGCAGTTACTACGGGGCTCTCCAAGAGACCCAGTACTTC | CASSYYGALQETQYF
TRBD1 | . | TRBJ2-7 | 15 | TRBV18 | TGTGCCAGCTCACCACCTGACAGGGTCTCCTACGAGCAGTACTTC | CASSPPDRVSYEQYF
. | many | TRBJ1-1 | 13 | TRBV12-3/TRBV12-4 | TGTGCCAGCACCGTGCGGCTGAACACTGAAGCTTTCTTT | CASTVRLNTEAFF
. | . | TRBJ2-5 | 14 | TRBV9 | TGTGCCAGCAGCGTAGAAGATTACGCGGAGACCCAGTACTTC | CASSVEDYAETQYF
. | few | TRBJ1-1 | 16 | TRBV20-1 | TGCAGTGCCCCGTTACTGGGATTGGGCCCGGGCGCCATGACCTCATTT | CSAPLLGLGPGAMTSF
TRBD1 | . | TRBJ2-1 | 14 | TRBV5-6 | TGTGCCAGCCTGTACAGGGGGCGCATCGGTGAGCAGTTCTTC | CASLYRGRIGEQFF
. | . | TRBJ2-1 | 17 | TRBV20-1 | TGCAGTGCTAGGGGCTCAGGGGCCGAGGGGGTCTACAATGAGCAGTTCTTC | CSARGSGAEGVYNEQFF
TRBD1 | few | TRBJ1-5 | 16 | TRBV4-1 | TGCGCCAGCAGCCAAGTCAGGGCAGGGGGAAGTCAGCCCCAGCATTTT | CASSQVRAGGSQPQHF
. | . | TRBJ1-1 | 14 | TRBV7-9 | TGTGCCAGCAGCTCGTTTGTCGGGGCAATTGAAGCTTTCTTT | CASSSFVGAIEAFF
TRBD1 | . | TRBJ2-5 | 14 | TRBV6-5 | TGTGCCAGCAGCCTTGACAGGGGCCAAGAGACCCAGTACTTC | CASSLDRGQETQYF
TRBD1 | . | TRBJ2-1 | 14 | TRBV20-1 | TGCAGTGCTAGGGAAGGGACAGACTACAATGAGCAGTTCTTC | CSAREGTDYNEQFF
TRBD2 | many | TRBJ2-3 | 16 | TRBV5-1 | TGCGCCAGCAGCTTTTCTAGCGGGAGGATTACAGATACGCAGTATTTT | CASSFSSGRITDTQYF
. | many | TRBJ1-5 | 13 | TRBV29-1 | TGCAGCGTTCGTGACAATTACAATCAGCCCCAGCATTTT | CSVRDNYNQPQHF
TRBD2 | many | TRBJ2-1 | 15 | TRBV7-9 | TGTGCCAGCAGCTTGCGTAGCGGGAGTCGCGATGAGCAGTTCTTC | CASSLRSGSRDEQFF
TRBD1 | few | TRBJ2-1 | 15 | TRBV5-1 | TGCGCCAGCAGCTCAGGACAGGGGGCGTGGAATGAGCAGTTCTTC | CASSSGQGAWNEQFF